This T cell receptor beta chain was found in a study of CD8+ T cells in alopecia areata. General observations from the study: Alopecia totalis/universalis scalp especially showed more expanded CD8+ clones than normal scalp.

V lost 0 bases and J lost 5; bases outside the gene matches: 11. Looked up from germline, CDR1 is KGHSH and CDR2 is LQKENI. The CDR3 spans 18 residues. TCR sequencing used cDNA made by reverse transcription of extracted RNA. Repertoires were generated with immunoSEQ multiplex PCR, while TCRdb's copy carries only in-frame clones and drops some. This table has about 37,000 clones, over 50% appearing once. This clone was detected a few times. Its target is unknown. In a handful of patients, CD4+ T cells were split by CD25+CD127- sorting. The V call is TRBV18, the J call TRBJ2-3; 10 bases line up with TRBD2. The TCR was taken from a human donor with alopecia areata. The sequenced sample was CD4+ Tregs sorted from blood. This CDR3 reads CASSPPLLAGEEGDTQYF. The CDR3 nucleotides are TGTGCCAGCTCACCACCGCTCCTAGCGGGGGAGGAGGGAGATACGCAGTATTTT.